This T cell receptor beta chain was found in a study of shared clonotypes between healthy human individuals. In the study overall: Each donor contributed plates that comprised three CD4 naive, three CD4 memory, two CD8 naive and one CD8 memory.

Profiled with immunoSEQ multiplex PCR; TCRdb holds only in-frame clones, not every one. Among some 2,500,000 clones listed, 93% were seen once. Germline V gene lookup returns CDR1 SEHNR and CDR2 FQNEAQ (reference sequence). The CDR3 is made up of 14 amino acids. The V and J ends lost 3 bases and 8 bases respectively, with 16 bases between them. Every one of the donors was a Caucasian adult that lived in Nashville, Tennessee. Study outcomes and limitations: Enrolling few donors narrowed the genetic and exposure-history diversity that was represented.

This clone was found a few times. Antigen: not known. The source material was naive CD4+ T cells from PBMCs. Documented subset: CD45RA+ positively selected. This chain joins TRBV7-9 and TRBJ1-2; a possible D gene is TRBD1 (5 bases). This sequence was found in a man between 18 and 29 years old in good health. Some clones in this sample may be carry-over from other donors' samples. The CDR3 spells CASSFGRDLGGYTF. DNA for the CDR3: TGTGCCAGCAGCTTTGGAAGGGACCTTGGGGGCTACACCTTC.